The 3 T cell receptor beta chains in this list originate from one sample, sequenced in a study of blood T cell repertoires in COVID-19. Method: immunoSEQ multiplex PCR; TCRdb's copy keeps in-frame clones and lacks some. The table lists 80,000 to 100,000 clones, approximately 86% of them singletons. Sample: peripheral blood. The receptors come from a woman at least 80 years old with acute or convalescent COVID-19.

The table lists this clone with a count of one. The genes are TRBV2 and TRBJ2-7; 7 nucleotides agree with TRBD1. This CDR3 comprises 15 residues. After removal of 4 bases from V and 2 bases from J, the junction contained 8 bases not matched to a gene. The germline gives CDR1 SNHLY, CDR2 FYNNEI. Here the CDR3 reads CASSGPWQGAYEQYF. The CDR3 DNA sequence: TGTGCCAGCAGTGGCCCTTGGCAGGGGGCCTACGAGCAGTACTTC.

The chain uses TRBV9 and TRBJ1-4; D gene uncertain. The V gene lost 1 base and the J gene lost 7 bases, with 11 bases spanning the gap. Germline V gene data show CDR1 as SGDLS and CDR2 as YYNGEE. The CDR3 has 14 amino acids. CDR3 bases: TGTGCCAGCAGCGTAATTGGCCTAGGTGAAAAACTGTTTTTT. Translated: CASSVIGLGEKLFF.

This clone appeared a single time. The chain carries TRBV9 and TRBJ2-1, with 7 positions matching TRBD2. The CDR3 extends over 15 amino acids. The V gene's germline CDR1 is SGDLS and CDR2 YYNGEE. Trimming removed 3 bases from V and 2 bases from J; junction bases left unmatched: 5. The CDR3 loop reads CASSATSAAYNEQFF. The CDR3 region has the DNA TGTGCCAGCAGCGCCACTAGCGCCGCCTACAATGAGCAGTTCTTC.